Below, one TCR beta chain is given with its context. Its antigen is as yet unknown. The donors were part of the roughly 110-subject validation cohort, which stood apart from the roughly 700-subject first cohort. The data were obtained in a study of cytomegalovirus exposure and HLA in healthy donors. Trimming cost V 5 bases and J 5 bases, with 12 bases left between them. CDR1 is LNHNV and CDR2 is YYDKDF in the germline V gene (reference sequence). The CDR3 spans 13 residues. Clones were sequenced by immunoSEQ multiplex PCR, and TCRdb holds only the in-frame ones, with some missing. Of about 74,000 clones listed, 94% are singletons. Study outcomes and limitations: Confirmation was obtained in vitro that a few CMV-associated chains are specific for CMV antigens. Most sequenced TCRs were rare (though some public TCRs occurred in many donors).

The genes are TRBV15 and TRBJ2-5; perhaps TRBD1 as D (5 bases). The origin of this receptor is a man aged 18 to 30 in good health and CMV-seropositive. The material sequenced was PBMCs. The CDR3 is CATSVQGWETQYF. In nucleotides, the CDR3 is TGTGCCACCAGCGTCCAGGGATGGGAGACCCAGTACTTC.